This T cell receptor (beta chain) was identified in a study of T cells expressing NK-cell markers (dated by TCRdb to between 2020 and 2021). Study-wide context: Three sorted T-cell subsets (CD3+CD56+NKG2C+, CD3+CD56+NKG2C- and CD3+CD56-NKG2C+) from under ten donors had their TCR beta-chain repertoires profiled. Among the eight sequenced donors, seven were HCMV-seropositive and one was HCMV-seronegative. The study sequenced eight donors, all healthy volunteers chosen at random: three men and five women. Libraries were sequenced as 2 x 150 bp reads on Illumina HiSeq 2000/2500, MiSeq or NextSeq. Overall results and qualifications from the work: Whether the expanded NKG2C-expressing T cell clones were specific for HCMV antigens was left unclear. Those dominant clonotypes were again the most abundant among CD3+CD56-NKG2C+ cells in a handful of donors, at about 25-65%. In more than five donors, the dominant CD3+CD56+NKG2C+ clonotypes ranked among the top 10 CD8+ clonotypes, making up roughly 1.0-8% of CD8+ T cells.

TCRdb records Illumina HiSeq 2000 as the sequencer. 5'RACE template switching, by which a universal primer site and unique molecular identifiers were added, was used to make TCR beta cDNA libraries. Priming for cDNA synthesis came from the TCR beta constant segment, and two successive PCR amplification steps followed. The published analysis was carried out like this. MIGEC was used to demultiplex reads and group the reads by UMI, and MiTCR was used to assemble and quantify clonotypes. To exclude erroneous sequences, only TCR cDNA sequences supported by at least two reads were retained. The tcR package was used for downstream repertoire analysis, and clonotypes were matched across fractions by CDR3 nucleotide sequence plus V segment. VDJmatch was used to annotate antigen specificity against VDJdb, with one amino acid substitution in CDR3 permitted. With the reads reprocessed by TCRdb, a single entry stands for each CDR3 protein sequence and no DNA is reported. The V and J calls, along with clone size, are taken from TCRdb and not from the paper's own processing. Per the sample table, the count is almost 450,000 distinct CDR3 sequences. Jointly, the top ten make up 7.3% of the sample.

Concerning this clonotype: Its antigen is not yet known.

A commercial ELISA kit detecting HCMV-specific IgG in serum was used to determine HCMV serostatus. Ficoll density gradient centrifugation was used to isolate peripheral blood mononuclear cells from blood. Reading the germline V gene gives CDR1 SGHTA and CDR2 FQGNSA. The CDR3 spans 16 residues, from the cysteine through the phenylalanine. No DNA is given. Material: blood T cells: a sorted CD56 or NKG2C T cell subset, CD4+ or CD8+ T cells, or bulk PBMC T cells (not recorded which). The source of this sequence is a woman between 18 and 70 years old in good health. The rearranged segments are TRBV7-2 and TRBJ1-3; TCRdb lists TRBD1, though no DNA is available to test this call. CDR3 sequence: CASRKAGTNSGNTIYF.